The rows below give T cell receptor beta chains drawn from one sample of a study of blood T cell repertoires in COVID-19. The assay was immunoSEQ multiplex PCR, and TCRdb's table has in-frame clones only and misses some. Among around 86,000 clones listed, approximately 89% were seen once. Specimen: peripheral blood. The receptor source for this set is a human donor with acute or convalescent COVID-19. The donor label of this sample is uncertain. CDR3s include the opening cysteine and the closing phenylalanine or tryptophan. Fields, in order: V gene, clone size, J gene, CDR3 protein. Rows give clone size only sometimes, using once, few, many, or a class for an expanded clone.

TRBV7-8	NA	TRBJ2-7	CASSVTGSLSYEQYF
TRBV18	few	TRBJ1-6	CASSPDRAYNSPLHF
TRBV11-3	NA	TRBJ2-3	CASSFSGGADTQYF
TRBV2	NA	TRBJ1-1	CASSENGQPGTEAFF
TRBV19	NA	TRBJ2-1	CASTPSGGAKLNEQFF
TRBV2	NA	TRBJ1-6	CASSPNEGHNSPLHF
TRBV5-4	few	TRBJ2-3	CASSFGSGGASTDTQYF
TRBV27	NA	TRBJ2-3	CASALAGSEDTQYF
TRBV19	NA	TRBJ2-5	CASSRTGRGQETQYF
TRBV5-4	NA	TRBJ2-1	CASSLASTGGNEQFF
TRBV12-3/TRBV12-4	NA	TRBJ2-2	CASRVQGTGELFF
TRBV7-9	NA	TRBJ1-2	CASSLAGGTPVGYTF
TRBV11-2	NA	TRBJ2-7	CASSLGQGAYEQYF
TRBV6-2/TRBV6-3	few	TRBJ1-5	CASSSLGQPQHF
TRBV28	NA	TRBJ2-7	CASRSLPGVRDEQYF
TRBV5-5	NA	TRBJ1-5	CASTEGLQSNQPQHF
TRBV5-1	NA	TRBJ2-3	CASSRGSRSTDTQYF